A single sample is the source of the 2 T cell receptor beta chains below, sequenced in a study of blood T cells in healthy people across ages. The authors ran a second PCR of 7 to 11 cycles using a sample-barcoded 5' primer and a J-beta primer mix. TCRdb reprocessed the 5' RACE reads with MiXCR, giving one entry per CDR3 protein. In the table there are around 990,000 distinct CDR3 sequences, approximately 38% of which are singletons. The sequencing sample was made of blood. The source is a man aged 18 to 29 in good health.

This clonotype was observed a few times. The chain employs TRBV12-3 or TRBV12-4 and TRBJ1-2; D uncertain. The CDR3 has 14 amino acids. Trimming shortened V by 6 bases and J by 4 bases, and 15 bases separated the two germline ends. DNA of the CDR3: TGTGCCAGCAGCCCTACTATGCGGTCCTATGGCTACACCTTC. It encodes CASSPTMRSYGYTF.

V and J are TRBV12-3 or TRBV12-4 and TRBJ1-1; 9 bases align to TRBD1. The CDR3 is 15 amino acids. V shed 6 bases, J shed 5 bases, and the junction held 10 bases outside the gene matches. The CDR3 nucleotides are TGTGCCAGCAGGATCCACAGGGGGCGAGGGACTGAAGCTTTCTTT. This translates into CASRIHRGRGTEAFF.